This paragraph covers one T cell receptor (beta chain) sequence. PCR was performed using 60 Vbeta and 13 Jbeta primers. Produced via immunoSEQ multiplex PCR; TCRdb's table is partial and in-frame only. The sample lists 70,000 to 100,000 clones, 80% occurring once. This sample stems from a study of cytomegalovirus exposure and HLA in healthy donors. CDR3 size: 15 residues. From germline, CDR1 is LNHDA and CDR2 SQIVND (reference sequence). J lost 5 bases, V lost 3 bases, and 6 bases had no gene match. The specimen sequenced was PBMCs. The V and J genes are TRBV19 and TRBJ2-7; TRBD2 aligns across 11 bases. The sequence was obtained from a woman between 45 and 65 years old in good health and CMV-seropositive. CDR3 amino acids: CASSIIAGGFDEQYV. CDR3 nucleotide sequence: TGTGCCAGTAGTATTATAGCGGGAGGGTTCGACGAGCAGTACGTC.